This T cell receptor beta chain is drawn from a study of blood T cells in healthy people across ages. Primed by a sample-barcoded 5' primer and a J-beta primer mix, a second PCR proceeded for 7 to 11 cycles. From the 5' RACE reads, TCRdb called clonotypes with MiXCR, one entry per CDR3 protein. The sample records around 1.7 million distinct CDR3 sequences, approximately 30% being singletons. CDR3 length: 17 amino acids. Trimming cost V 2 bases and J 4 bases; bases outside gene matches: 9. Germline V gene lookup returns CDR1 SGDLS and CDR2 YYNGEE. Input material: blood. The source is a woman in her thirties in good health. The J gene is TRBJ1-2, the V gene TRBV9; the match to TRBD1 covers 12 bases. The CDR3 sequence: CASSVGTGGDFFYGYTF. CDR3 DNA sequence: TGTGCCAGCAGCGTCGGGACAGGGGGCGACTTTTTCTATGGCTACACCTTC.